This TCR beta chain was identified in a study of shared clonotypes between healthy human individuals. Overall study context: Serving as donors were two women and three men, whose ages spanned 18 to 49.

General observations from the study: Against clonotypes common to all four donors, non-shared ones had lower generation probabilities.

Donation came from healthy HIV-negative adults that had no recent acute infections or vaccinations. About this clone: The antigen remains undetermined.

CDR3 length: 19 amino acids. Germline V gives CDR1 MGHRA, CDR2 YSYEKL. The trim removed 2 bases at V and 5 bases at J, leaving 16 bases unmatched. Here immunoSEQ multiplex PCR was the method, and the copy in TCRdb shows in-frame clones only, minus some. The sample consists of millions of clones, 95% of them appearing once. This receptor was identified in a young man in good health. Source material: naive CD4+ T cells sorted from blood. Specified subset: CD45RA+ positively selected. The chain recombines TRBV4-1 with TRBJ2-2; TRBD1 agrees at 8 bases. CDR3 loop: CASSQRSLRGQGPTGELFF. CDR3 nucleotides: TGCGCCAGCAGCCAAAGGAGTCTACGCGGACAGGGTCCAACCGGGGAGCTGTTTTTT.